This T cell receptor (beta chain) originates from a study of T cell changes during pregnancy in multiple sclerosis. Repertoires were generated with immunoSEQ multiplex PCR, while TCRdb's copy carries only in-frame clones and drops some. The sample consists of approximately 30,000 clones, less than 95% of them appearing once. The CDR3 totals 17 residues. Germline V gene lookup returns CDR1 SGDLS and CDR2 YYNGEE. Trimming removed 0 bases from V and 2 bases from J; junction bases left unmatched: 7. Here the sequenced sample was CD8+ T cells from peripheral blood mononuclear cells, taken before pregnancy. V is TRBV9 and J is TRBJ2-2; TRBD2 matches at 7 bases. The TCR comes from a female donor with multiple sclerosis, enrolled in a pregnancy study. In DNA form, the CDR3 reads TGTGCCAGCAGCGTAGAAGCGGGAATTTTTAACACCGGGGAGCTGTTTTTT. Its protein is CASSVEAGIFNTGELFF.